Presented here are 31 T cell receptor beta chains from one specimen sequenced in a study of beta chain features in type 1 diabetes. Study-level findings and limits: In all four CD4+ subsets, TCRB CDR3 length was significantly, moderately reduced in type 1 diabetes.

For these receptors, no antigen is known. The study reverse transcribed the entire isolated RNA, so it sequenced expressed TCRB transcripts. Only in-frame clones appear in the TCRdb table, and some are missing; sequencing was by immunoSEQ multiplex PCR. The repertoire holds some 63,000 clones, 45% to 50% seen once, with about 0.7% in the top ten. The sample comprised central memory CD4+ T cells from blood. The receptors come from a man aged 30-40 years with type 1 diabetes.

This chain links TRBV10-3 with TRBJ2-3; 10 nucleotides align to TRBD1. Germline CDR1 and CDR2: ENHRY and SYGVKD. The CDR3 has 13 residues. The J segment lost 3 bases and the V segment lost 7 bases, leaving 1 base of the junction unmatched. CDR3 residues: CAIMGQGTDTQYF. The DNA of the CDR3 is TGTGCCATCATGGGACAGGGGACAGATACGCAGTATTTT.

CDR3: CSVGLAGVGEQFF. CDR3 nucleotide sequence: TGCAGCGTTGGGCTAGCGGGAGTCGGGGAGCAGTTCTTC. V and J are TRBV29-1 and TRBJ2-1, with 10 bases matching TRBD2. The CDR3 length is 13 residues. The germline V gene encodes CDR1 SQVTM and CDR2 ANQGSEA. V was pared by 4 bases and J by 10 bases, with 7 bases of the junction left unmatched.

The CDR3 reads CSAGGTGSYEQYF. CDR3 bases: TGCAGCGCCGGCGGGACAGGGTCCTACGAGCAGTACTTC. The J gene is TRBJ2-7, the V gene TRBV29-1, with 9 bases matching TRBD1. CDR1 and CDR2 from the germline V gene are SQVTM and ANQGSEA. V was clipped by 7 bases and J by 1 base; unmatched bases: 5. The CDR3 is made up of 13 amino acids.

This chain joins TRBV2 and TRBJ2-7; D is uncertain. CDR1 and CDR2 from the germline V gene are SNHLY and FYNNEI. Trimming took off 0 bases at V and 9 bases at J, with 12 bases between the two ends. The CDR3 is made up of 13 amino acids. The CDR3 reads CASSEAQLIPQYF. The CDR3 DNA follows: TGTGCCAGCAGTGAAGCGCAACTTATACCGCAGTACTTC.

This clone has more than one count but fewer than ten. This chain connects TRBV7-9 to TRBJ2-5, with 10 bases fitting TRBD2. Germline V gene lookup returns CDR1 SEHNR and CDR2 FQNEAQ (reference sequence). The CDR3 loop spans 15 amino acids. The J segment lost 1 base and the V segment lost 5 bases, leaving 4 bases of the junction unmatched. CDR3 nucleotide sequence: TGTGCCAGCAGCCTTACTAGCGGGACCCAAGAGACCCAGTACTTC. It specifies CASSLTSGTQETQYF.

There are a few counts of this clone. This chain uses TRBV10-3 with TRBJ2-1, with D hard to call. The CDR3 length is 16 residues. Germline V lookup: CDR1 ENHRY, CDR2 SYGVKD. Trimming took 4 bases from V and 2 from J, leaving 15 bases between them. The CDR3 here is CAISGEEPPTYNEQFF. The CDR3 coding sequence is TGTGCCATCAGTGGAGAGGAGCCCCCGACCTACAATGAGCAGTTCTTC.

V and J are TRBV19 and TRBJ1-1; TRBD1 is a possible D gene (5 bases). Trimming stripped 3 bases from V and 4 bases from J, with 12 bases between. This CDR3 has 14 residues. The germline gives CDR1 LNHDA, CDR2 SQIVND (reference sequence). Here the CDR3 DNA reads TGTGCCAGTAGTATGACCAGGGCCCGCACTGAAGCTTTCTTT. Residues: CASSMTRARTEAFF.

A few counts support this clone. The CDR3 nucleotides are TGTGCCTGGAGTGGGGCGGGGTACACCGGGGAGCTGTTTTTT. It specifies CAWSGAGYTGELFF. The chain is built from TRBV30 and TRBJ2-2; tentatively, D is TRBD2 (6 bases). Trimming took 1 base from V and 3 from J, leaving 9 bases between them. Germline lookup yields CDR1 GTSNPN and CDR2 SVGIG (reference sequence). The CDR3 loop spans 14 amino acids.

CDR3 in amino acids: CASGSTSTDTQYF. CDR3 coding DNA: TGCGCCAGCGGCTCCACTAGCACAGATACGCAGTATTTT. The chain couples TRBV5-1 to TRBJ2-3; D is ambiguous. Germline V CDR1 and CDR2: SGHRS, YFSETQ. Trimming stripped 7 bases from V and 0 bases from J, with 9 bases between. The CDR3 is 13 residues long.

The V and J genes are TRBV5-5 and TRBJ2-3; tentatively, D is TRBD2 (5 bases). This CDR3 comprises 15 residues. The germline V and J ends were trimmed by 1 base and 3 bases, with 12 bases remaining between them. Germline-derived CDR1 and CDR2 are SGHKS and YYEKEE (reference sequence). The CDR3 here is CASSLQPGGTDTQYF. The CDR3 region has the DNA TGTGCCAGCAGCTTGCAACCGGGCGGGACAGATACGCAGTATTTT.

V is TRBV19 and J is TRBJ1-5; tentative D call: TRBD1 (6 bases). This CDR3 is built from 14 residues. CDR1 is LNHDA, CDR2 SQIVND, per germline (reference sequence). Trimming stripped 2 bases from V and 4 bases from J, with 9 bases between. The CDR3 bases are TGTGCCAGTAGTATACCGCAGGGGAATCAGCCCCAGCATTTT. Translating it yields CASSIPQGNQPQHF.

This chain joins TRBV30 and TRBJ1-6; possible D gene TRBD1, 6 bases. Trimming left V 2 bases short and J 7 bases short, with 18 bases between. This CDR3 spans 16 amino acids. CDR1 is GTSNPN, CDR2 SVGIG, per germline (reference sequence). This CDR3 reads CAWSPTTGTTNSPLHF. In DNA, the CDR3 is TGTGCCTGGAGTCCCACAACCGGGACAACAAATTCACCCCTCCACTTT.

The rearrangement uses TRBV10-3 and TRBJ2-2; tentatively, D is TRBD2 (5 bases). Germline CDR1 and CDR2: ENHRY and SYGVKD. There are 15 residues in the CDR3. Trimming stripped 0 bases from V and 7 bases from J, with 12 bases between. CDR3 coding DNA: TGTGCCATCAGTGAGTCGGGGAGCGAGATCGGGGAGCTGTTTTTT. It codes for CAISESGSEIGELFF.

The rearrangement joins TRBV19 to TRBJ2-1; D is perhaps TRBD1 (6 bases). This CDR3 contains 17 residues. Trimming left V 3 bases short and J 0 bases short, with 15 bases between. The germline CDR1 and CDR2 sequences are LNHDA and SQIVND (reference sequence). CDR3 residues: CASSIAQGRGSYNEQFF. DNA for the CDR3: TGTGCCAGTAGTATTGCCCAGGGGCGAGGCTCCTACAATGAGCAGTTCTTC.

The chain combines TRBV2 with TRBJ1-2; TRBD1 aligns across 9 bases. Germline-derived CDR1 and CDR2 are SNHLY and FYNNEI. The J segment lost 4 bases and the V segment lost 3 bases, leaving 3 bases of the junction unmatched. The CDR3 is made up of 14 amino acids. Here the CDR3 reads CASSDTGGIYGYTF. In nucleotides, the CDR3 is TGTGCCAGCAGTGACACAGGGGGCATCTATGGCTACACCTTC.

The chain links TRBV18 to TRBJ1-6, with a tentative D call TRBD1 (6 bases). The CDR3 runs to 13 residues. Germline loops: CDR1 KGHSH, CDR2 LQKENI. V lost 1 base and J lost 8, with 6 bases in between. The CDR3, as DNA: TGTGCCAGCTCACCACAGGGGGATTCACCCCTCCACTTT. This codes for CASSPQGDSPLHF.

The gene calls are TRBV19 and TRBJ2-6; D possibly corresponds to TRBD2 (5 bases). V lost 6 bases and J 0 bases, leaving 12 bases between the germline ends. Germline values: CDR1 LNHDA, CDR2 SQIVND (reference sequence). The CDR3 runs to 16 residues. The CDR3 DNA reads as TGTGCCAGTAGGCAGGAAGGGAGCTCTGGGGCCAACGTCCTGACTTTC. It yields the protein CASRQEGSSGANVLTF.

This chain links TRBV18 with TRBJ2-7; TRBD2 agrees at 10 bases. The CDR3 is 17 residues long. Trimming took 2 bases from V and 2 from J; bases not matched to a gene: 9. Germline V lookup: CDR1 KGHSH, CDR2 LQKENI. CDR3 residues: CASSPTTVLAGPYEQYF. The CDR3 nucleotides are TGTGCCAGCTCACCAACTACCGTACTAGCGGGACCCTACGAGCAGTACTTC.

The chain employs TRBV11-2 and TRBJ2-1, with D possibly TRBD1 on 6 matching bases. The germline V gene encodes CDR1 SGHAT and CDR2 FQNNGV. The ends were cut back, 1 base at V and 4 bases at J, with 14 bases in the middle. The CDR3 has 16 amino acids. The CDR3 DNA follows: TGTGCCAGCAGCTTAGTCGCCGGGACACAATACAATGAGCAGTTCTTC. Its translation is CASSLVAGTQYNEQFF.

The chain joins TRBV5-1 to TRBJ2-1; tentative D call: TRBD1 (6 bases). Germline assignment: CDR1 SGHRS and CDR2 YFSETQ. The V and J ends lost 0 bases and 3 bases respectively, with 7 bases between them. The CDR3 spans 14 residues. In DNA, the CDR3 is TGCGCCAGCAGCTTGGAACAGGGCTACAATGAGCAGTTCTTC. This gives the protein CASSLEQGYNEQFF.

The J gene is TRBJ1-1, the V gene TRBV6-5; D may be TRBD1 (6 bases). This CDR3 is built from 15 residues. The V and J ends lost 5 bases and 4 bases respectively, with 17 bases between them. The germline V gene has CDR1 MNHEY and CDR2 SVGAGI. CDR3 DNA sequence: TGTGCCAGCAGTCCCCGGCGGGGGGCGGCCACTGAAGCTTTCTTT. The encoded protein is CASSPRRGAATEAFF.

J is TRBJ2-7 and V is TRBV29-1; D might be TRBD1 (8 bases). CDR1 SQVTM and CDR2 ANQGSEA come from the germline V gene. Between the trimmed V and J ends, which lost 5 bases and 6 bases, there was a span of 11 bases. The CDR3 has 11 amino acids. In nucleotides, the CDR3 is TGCAGCGTTTACAGGGGGGGCGAGCAGTACTTC. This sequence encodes CSVYRGGEQYF.

The CDR3 loop is CASRAQSDTQYF. CDR3 nucleotide sequence: TGTGCCAGCAGGGCTCAGTCAGATACGCAGTATTTT. This chain links TRBV2 with TRBJ2-3; D unclear. CDR3 size: 12 residues. Trimming took 6 bases from V and 4 from J, leaving 8 bases between them. Germline values: CDR1 SNHLY, CDR2 FYNNEI.

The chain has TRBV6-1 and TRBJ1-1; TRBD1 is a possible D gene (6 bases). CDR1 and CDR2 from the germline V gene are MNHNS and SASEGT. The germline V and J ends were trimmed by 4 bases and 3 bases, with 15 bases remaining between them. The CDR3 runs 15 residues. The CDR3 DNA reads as TGTGCCAGCAGTGCAACAGGGCGCGTAGACACTGAAGCTTTCTTT. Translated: CASSATGRVDTEAFF.

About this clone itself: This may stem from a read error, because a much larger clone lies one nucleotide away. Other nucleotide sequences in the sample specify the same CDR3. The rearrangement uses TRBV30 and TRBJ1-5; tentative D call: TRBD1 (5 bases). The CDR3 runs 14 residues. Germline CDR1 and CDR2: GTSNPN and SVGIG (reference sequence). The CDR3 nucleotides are TGTGCTTGGAGTCCCCCCGGGGGAGGTCAGCCCCAGCATTTT. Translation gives CAWSPPGGGQPQHF.

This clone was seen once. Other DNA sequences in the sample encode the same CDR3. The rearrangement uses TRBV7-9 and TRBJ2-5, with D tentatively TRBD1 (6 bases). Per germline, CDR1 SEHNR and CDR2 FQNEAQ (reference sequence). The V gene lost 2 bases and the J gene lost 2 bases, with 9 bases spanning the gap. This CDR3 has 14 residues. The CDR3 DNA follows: TGTGCCAGCAGCTTAAGGACAGATCAAGAGACCCAGTACTTC. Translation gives CASSLRTDQETQYF.

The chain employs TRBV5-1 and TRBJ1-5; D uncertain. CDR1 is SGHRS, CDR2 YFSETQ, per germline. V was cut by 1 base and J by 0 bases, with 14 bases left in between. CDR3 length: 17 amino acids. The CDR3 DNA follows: TGCGCCAGCAGCTTGCGTGCGAGGGAAGGTAGCAATCAGCCCCAGCATTTT. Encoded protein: CASSLRAREGSNQPQHF.

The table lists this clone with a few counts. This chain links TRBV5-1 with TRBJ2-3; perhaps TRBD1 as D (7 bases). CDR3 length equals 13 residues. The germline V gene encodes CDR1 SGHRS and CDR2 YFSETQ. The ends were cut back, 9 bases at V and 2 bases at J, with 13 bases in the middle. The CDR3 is CATSRGVTDTQYF. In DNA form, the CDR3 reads TGCGCCACTTCCAGGGGGGTCACAGATACGCAGTATTTT.

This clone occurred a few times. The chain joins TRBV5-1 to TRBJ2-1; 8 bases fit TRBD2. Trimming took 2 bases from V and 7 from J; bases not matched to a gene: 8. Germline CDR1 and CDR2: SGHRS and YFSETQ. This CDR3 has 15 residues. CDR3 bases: TGCGCCAGCAGCTTCATGGCGGGGGGCGGGAATGAGCAGTTCTTC. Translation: CASSFMAGGGNEQFF. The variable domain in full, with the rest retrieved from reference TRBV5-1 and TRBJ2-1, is KAGVTQTPRYLIKTRGQQVTLSCSPISGHRSVSWYQQTPGQGLQFLFEYFSETQRNKGNFPGRFSGRQFSNSRSEMNVSTLELGDSALYLCASSFMAGGGNEQFFGPGTRLTVL.

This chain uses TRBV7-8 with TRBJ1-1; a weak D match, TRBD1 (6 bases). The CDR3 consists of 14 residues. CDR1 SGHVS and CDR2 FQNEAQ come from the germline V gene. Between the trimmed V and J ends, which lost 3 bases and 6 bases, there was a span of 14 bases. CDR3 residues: CASSFSTGGAEAFF. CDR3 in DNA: TGTGCCAGCAGCTTCTCGACAGGAGGAGCTGAAGCTTTCTTT.

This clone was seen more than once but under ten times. The CDR3 is CASSLAGGRDQPQHF. The CDR3 bases are TGTGCCAGCAGCTTAGCAGGGGGCAGGGATCAGCCCCAGCATTTT. This chain joins TRBV7-2 and TRBJ1-5, with TRBD1 identical over 7 bases. V dropped 0 bases and J dropped 5; count of bases not matched to a gene: 4. This CDR3 is built from 15 residues. Germline CDR1 is SGHTA and CDR2 is FQGNSA.